These T cell receptor beta chains were read from a single sample in a study of cytomegalovirus exposure and HLA in healthy donors. Only in-frame clones appear in the TCRdb table, and some are missing; sequencing was by immunoSEQ multiplex PCR. Of 110,000 to 150,000 clones listed, almost 90% are singletons. Sequencing input: PBMCs. The receptor source for this set is a young woman in good health and CMV-seropositive. The CDR3 runs from the conserved cysteine through the conserved F or W. The order of the fields is J gene, V gene, clone size, D gene, CDR3 DNA, CDR3 protein. D genes are given only for firm matches. Clone size is shown for a subset of rows, as once, few, many or a class of expanded clone.

TRBJ1-6	TRBV27	.	.	TGTGCCAGCAGACGGGACCGGGACACCAATTCACCCCTCCACTTT	CASRRDRDTNSPLHF
TRBJ1-1	TRBV7-7	.	TRBD1	TGTGCTAGCAGCTTAACTACCGGGACAGGGGAGAACACTGAAGCTTTCTTT	CASSLTTGTGENTEAFF
TRBJ1-5	TRBV21-1	.	.	TGTGCCAGCAGCACACGGGGACAGCAAATTAATCAGCCCCAGCATTTT	CASSTRGQQINQPQHF
TRBJ2-1	TRBV30	.	.	TGTGCCTGGACCTTTATCAATGAGCAGTTCTTC	CAWTFINEQFF
TRBJ2-1	TRBV5-1	.	.	TGCGCCAGCAGCTTGGCGGTCCACAATGAGCAGTTCTTC	CASSLAVHNEQFF
TRBJ2-3	TRBV28	.	TRBD2	TGTGCCAGCAGTTTTATTGGTGCGGGGGGGAGCACAGATACGCAGTATTTT	CASSFIGAGGSTDTQYF
TRBJ1-5	TRBV9	.	TRBD1	TGTGCCAGCAGCGCCGGGACAGGGGGCAATCAGCCCCAGCATTTT	CASSAGTGGNQPQHF
TRBJ1-2	TRBV4-1	.	.	TGCGCCAGCAGCCAAGAGATCCAGGGTTCAGGTGGCTACACCTTC	CASSQEIQGSGGYTF
TRBJ1-5	TRBV10-3	few	.	TGTGCCATCAGTTCTACAGGGTCCCATCAGCCCCAGCATTTT	CAISSTGSHQPQHF
TRBJ1-1	TRBV5-4	once	.	TGTGCCAGCAGCTTGGGGCGTCAGGAAGTAGTCGCTGTGCCTGAAGCTTTCTTT	CASSLGRQEVVAVPEAFF
TRBJ2-1	TRBV15	once	.	TGTGCCACCAGCAGAGCGAACAGGGCGGATGAGCAGTTCTTC	CATSRANRADEQFF
TRBJ1-3	TRBV30	.	.	TGTGCCTGGAGTGTACAGATCGTCTCTGGAAACACCATATATTTT	CAWSVQIVSGNTIYF
TRBJ2-4	TRBV7-2	.	.	TGTGCCAGCAGCTCAGTGGGGGGGGCCGGCATTCAGTACTTC	CASSSVGGAGIQYF
TRBJ2-7	TRBV6-1	.	TRBD1	TGTGCCAGCAGTAATACAGGGGTACAGTACTTC	CASSNTGVQYF
TRBJ1-4	TRBV11-2	.	TRBD1	TGTGCCAGCAGCTCCACCTCCCGCGGACAGGGGGCGAATGAAAAACTGTTTTTT	CASSSTSRGQGANEKLFF
TRBJ2-1	TRBV5-4	once	TRBD2	TGTGCCAGCAGCTTCAGACAAGGACTAGCGGGATACTCCTACAATGAGCAGTTCTTC	CASSFRQGLAGYSYNEQFF
TRBJ2-3	TRBV25-1	.	.	TGTGCCAGCAGTGAATCGACTCTTGATACGCAGTATTTT	CASSESTLDTQYF
TRBJ1-2	TRBV27	few	TRBD1	TGTGCCAGCGGAAGACAGGGCTATGGCTACACCTTC	CASGRQGYGYTF
TRBJ2-5	TRBV27	.	TRBD1	TGTGCCAGCAGCCCAGGACAGGTCCAAGAGACCCAGTACTTC	CASSPGQVQETQYF
TRBJ2-3	TRBV15	.	.	TGTGCCACCAGCAGAGATTCAGGTACGCAGTATTTT	CATSRDSGTQYF
TRBJ1-3	TRBV28	.	.	TGTGCCAGCACGGGATTTTTGTTTGGAAACACCATATATTTT	CASTGFLFGNTIYF
TRBJ1-1	TRBV9	.	.	TGTGCCAGCAGCGTAGGAGGACAGAACACTGAAGCTTTCTTT	CASSVGGQNTEAFF
TRBJ2-5	TRBV2	.	TRBD2	TGTGCCAGCAGTGAAAAGACTAGCGGGAGGGCAGAGACCCAGTACTTC	CASSEKTSGRAETQYF
TRBJ1-2	TRBV27	.	.	TGTGCCAGCCAAAGCCCAGGCGACAACTATGGCTACACCTTC	CASQSPGDNYGYTF
TRBJ1-5	TRBV19	.	.	TGTGCCAGTAGTCTTTATGACGAGTGGGGGCTGGGTCAGCCCCAGCATTTT	CASSLYDEWGLGQPQHF
TRBJ1-3	TRBV4-3	.	.	TGCGCCAGCCGAAGGACACTCTCTGGAAACACCATATATTTT	CASRRTLSGNTIYF